The 9 T cell receptor beta chains below come from one sample, sequenced in a study of identical twins. TCRdb passed the 5' RACE reads through MiXCR, listing each CDR3 protein once. The top ten hold 8.8% of the sample, which has about 250,000 distinct CDR3 sequences, around 15% seen once. Sequencing was done on a sample of memory (CD45RO+) T cells sorted from blood. Receptor source: a woman younger than 35 in good health.

This clonotype was detected many times. The chain uses TRBV12-3 or TRBV12-4 and TRBJ2-5; 10 nucleotides line up with TRBD1. This CDR3 is 13 amino acids long. Unmatched junction bases numbered 2, after V lost 6 bases and J lost 4 bases. The CDR3 sequence is CASRWTGGETQYF. The CDR3 nucleotides read TGTGCCAGCAGGTGGACAGGGGGAGAGACCCAGTACTTC.

This clonotype was seen many times. CDR3 bases: TGTGCCAGCAGCGCGACAGGGTTCGCCACCGGGGAGCTGTTTTTT. As protein: CASSATGFATGELFF. J is TRBJ2-2 and V is TRBV7-2, with TRBD1 matching over 7 bases. The junction had 7 bases not matched to a gene; V was cut back by 5 bases and J by 4 bases. Germline assignment: CDR1 SGHTA and CDR2 FQGNSA. CDR3 length equals 15 residues.

This clonotype has at least ten counts. The chain employs TRBV6-4 and TRBJ2-2; the match to TRBD2 covers 11 bases. There are 15 residues in the CDR3. CDR1 and CDR2 from the germline V gene are MRHNA and SNTAGT. Trimming cost V 8 bases and J 1 base; bases outside gene matches: 3. Here the CDR3 reads CASSLAGGNTGELFF. The CDR3 coding sequence is TGTGCCAGCTCTCTAGCGGGGGGGAACACCGGGGAGCTGTTTTTT.

V gene TRBV4-3 combines with J gene TRBJ2-1; 7 nucleotides line up with TRBD2. The CDR3 has 13 residues. Losses at the gene ends were 3 bases for V and 7 bases for J; bases not matched to a gene: 3. Germline CDR1 LGHNA, CDR2 YSLEER. In DNA, the CDR3 is TGCGCCAGCAGCCAGGAAGCGGGAAATGAGCAGTTCTTC. This encodes CASSQEAGNEQFF.

This clonotype was recorded a few times. The V and J genes are TRBV6-1 and TRBJ2-5; possibly TRBD2 for D (5 bases). The CDR3 is 14 amino acids. V lost 7 bases and J 5 bases, leaving 17 bases between the germline ends. CDR1 and CDR2 (germline): MNHNS, SASEGT. In DNA, the CDR3 is TGTGCCAGCAATCCCGACCGGAGGCCGGAGACCCAGTACTTC. Translated, it gives CASNPDRRPETQYF.

This chain links TRBV12-3 or TRBV12-4 with TRBJ2-2, with TRBD2 identical over 9 bases. This CDR3 is built from 16 residues. J was trimmed by 5 bases and V by 5 bases; bases with no gene match: 9. The CDR3 spells CASSVSGSSRTGELFF. CDR3 in DNA: TGTGCCAGCAGTGTTAGCGGGAGTAGTAGGACCGGGGAGCTGTTTTTT.

In its sample, this clonotype was seen many times. The rearrangement joins TRBV5-1 to TRBJ2-7; 10 nucleotides line up with TRBD1. Germline V gene lookup returns CDR1 SGHRS and CDR2 YFSETQ. CDR3 length equals 15 residues. The J segment lost 5 bases and the V segment lost 0 bases, leaving 5 bases of the junction unmatched. CDR3 nucleotides: TGCGCCAGCAGCTTGGGACAGGGGGCGATGAACGAGCAGTACTTC. It translates to CASSLGQGAMNEQYF.

This clonotype was seen only a few times. The chain couples TRBV5-1 to TRBJ2-5, with 7 bases matching TRBD1. J lost 0 bases, V lost 0 bases, and 8 bases had no gene match. The CDR3 has 17 residues. CDR1 SGHRS and CDR2 YFSETQ come from the germline V gene. The CDR3 loop is CASSLVAKGQNQETQYF. The CDR3 DNA follows: TGCGCCAGCAGCTTGGTAGCGAAGGGACAGAACCAAGAGACCCAGTACTTC. Combining the CDR3 with reference TRBV5-1 and TRBJ2-5 gives the whole variable domain KAGVTQTPRYLIKTRGQQVTLSCSPISGHRSVSWYQQTPGQGLQFLFEYFSETQRNKGNFPGRFSGRQFSNSRSEMNVSTLELGDSALYLCASSLVAKGQNQETQYFGPGTRLLVL.

This clonotype has a count of ten or more. This chain uses TRBV29-1 with TRBJ2-7, with D perhaps assigned TRBD1 or TRBD2 (5 bases each). Germline CDR1 is SQVTM and CDR2 is ANQGSEA. The CDR3 contains 14 residues. Trimming cost V 4 bases and J 4 bases, with 17 bases left between them. CDR3 amino acids: CSVVSPGTQYEQYF. The CDR3 coding sequence is TGCAGCGTTGTGTCCCCCGGGACCCAATACGAGCAGTACTTC.